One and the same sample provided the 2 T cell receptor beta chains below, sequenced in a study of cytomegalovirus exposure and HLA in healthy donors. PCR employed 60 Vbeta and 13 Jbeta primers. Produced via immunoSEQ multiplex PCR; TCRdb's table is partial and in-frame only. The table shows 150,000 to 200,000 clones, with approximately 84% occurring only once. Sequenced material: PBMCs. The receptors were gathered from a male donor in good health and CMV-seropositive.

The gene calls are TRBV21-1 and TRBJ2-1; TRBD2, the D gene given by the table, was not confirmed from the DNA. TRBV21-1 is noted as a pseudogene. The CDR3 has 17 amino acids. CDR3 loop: CASSKGPGLAIYNEQFF. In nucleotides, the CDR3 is TGTGCCAGCAGCAAAGGCCCGGGACTAGCGATCTACAATGAGCAGTTCTTC.

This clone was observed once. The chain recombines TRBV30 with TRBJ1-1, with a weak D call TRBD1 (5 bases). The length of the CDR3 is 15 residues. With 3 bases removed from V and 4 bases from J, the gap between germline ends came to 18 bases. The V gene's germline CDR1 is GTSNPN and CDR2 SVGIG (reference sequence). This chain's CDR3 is CAWRLGGGTSTEAFF. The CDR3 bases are TGTGCCTGGAGGCTCGGGGGAGGCACTTCCACTGAAGCTTTCTTT. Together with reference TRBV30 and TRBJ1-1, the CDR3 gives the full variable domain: SQTIHQWPATLVQPVGSPLSLECTVEGTSNPNLYWYRQAAGRGLQLLFYSVGIGQISSEVPQNLSASRPQDRQFILSSKKLLLSDSGFYLCAWRLGGGTSTEAFFGQGTRLTVV.